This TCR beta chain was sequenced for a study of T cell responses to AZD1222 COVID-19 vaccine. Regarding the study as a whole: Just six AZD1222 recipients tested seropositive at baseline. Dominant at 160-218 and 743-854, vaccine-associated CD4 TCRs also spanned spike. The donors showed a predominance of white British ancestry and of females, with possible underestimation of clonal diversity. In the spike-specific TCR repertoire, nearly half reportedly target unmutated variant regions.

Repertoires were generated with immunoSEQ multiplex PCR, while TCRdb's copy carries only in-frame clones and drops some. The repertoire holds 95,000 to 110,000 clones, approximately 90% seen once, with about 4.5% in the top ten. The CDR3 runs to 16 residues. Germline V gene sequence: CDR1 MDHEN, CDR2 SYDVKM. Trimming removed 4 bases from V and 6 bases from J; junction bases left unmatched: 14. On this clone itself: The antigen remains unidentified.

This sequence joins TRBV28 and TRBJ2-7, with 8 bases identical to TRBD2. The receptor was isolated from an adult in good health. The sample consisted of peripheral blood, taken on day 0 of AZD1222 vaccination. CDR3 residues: CASSSHGPGLVSEQYF. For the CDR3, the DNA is TGTGCCAGCAGTTCCCACGGACCGGGACTAGTCTCCGAGCAGTACTTC.